This T cell receptor beta chain was recorded in a study of T cells expressing NK-cell markers. Study-level background: Within the sequenced cohort of eight donors, seven exhibited HCMV seropositivity and one was seronegative.

Germline values: CDR1 LNHNV, CDR2 YYDKDF (reference sequence). This CDR3 is built from 16 residues. The authors made TCR beta cDNA libraries by 5'RACE template switching. This switching added a universal primer site and UMIs. After re-calling the 5' RACE reads, TCRdb lists one entry per CDR3 protein, DNA absent. The ten most abundant clones cover less than 20% of a sample with 90,000 to 130,000 distinct CDR3 sequences. About this clonotype: The antigen remains undetermined.

General observations from the study: These clonotypes additionally ranked first within the CD3+CD56-NKG2C+ fraction of a few donors. The dominant NKG2C+ clonotypes represented about 1.0-7.5% of CD8+ T cells in six donors.

Sequenced material: blood T cells: a sorted CD56 or NKG2C T cell subset, CD4+ or CD8+ T cells, or bulk PBMC T cells (not recorded which). This chain links TRBV15 with TRBJ2-7; TCRdb's D call, TRBD2, is unchecked because there is no DNA. The clonotype comes from a woman between 18 and 75 years old in good health. CDR3 loop: CATSSPAGRISYEQYF.